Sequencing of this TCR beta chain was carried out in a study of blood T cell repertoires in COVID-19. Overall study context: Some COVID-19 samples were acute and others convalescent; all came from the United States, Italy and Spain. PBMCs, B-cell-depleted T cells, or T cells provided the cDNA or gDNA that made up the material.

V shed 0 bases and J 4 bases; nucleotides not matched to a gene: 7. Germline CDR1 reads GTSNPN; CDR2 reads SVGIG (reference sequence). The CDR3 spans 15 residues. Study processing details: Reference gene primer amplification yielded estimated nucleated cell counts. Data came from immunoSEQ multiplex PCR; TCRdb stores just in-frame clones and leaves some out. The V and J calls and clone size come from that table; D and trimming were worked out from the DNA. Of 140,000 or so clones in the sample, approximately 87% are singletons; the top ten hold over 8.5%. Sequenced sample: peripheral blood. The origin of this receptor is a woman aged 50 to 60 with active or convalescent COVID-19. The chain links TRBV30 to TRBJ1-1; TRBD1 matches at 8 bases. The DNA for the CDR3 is TGTGCCTGGAGTGTAGGCAGGGGGCCAGGCACTGAAGCTTTCTTT. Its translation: CAWSVGRGPGTEAFF.